This passage covers 13 T cell receptor beta chains from one sample sequenced in a study of shared clonotypes between healthy human individuals. Sequenced by immunoSEQ multiplex PCR; TCRdb stores in-frame clones only, minus some. This sample yields about 330,000 clones, of which more than 75% are seen a single time; 15% to 20% belongs to the top ten. The material sequenced was memory CD8+ T cells sorted from blood. Subset described: CD45RO+ cells pooled with CCR7-negative TemRA cells. The receptors were sampled from a young man in good health.

The chain recombines TRBV29-1 with TRBJ1-1; D gene uncertain. Trimming pared 4 bases from V and 2 bases from J, leaving 14 bases between. Germline V gives CDR1 SQVTM, CDR2 ANQGSEA. The CDR3 runs 14 residues. The CDR3 loop reads CSVVSKATNTEAFF. In DNA form, the CDR3 reads TGCAGCGTTGTGTCCAAGGCCACTAACACTGAAGCTTTCTTT.

This chain joins TRBV4-2 and TRBJ2-1; 12 positions agree with TRBD2. This CDR3 region has 15 residues. Germline V gene data show CDR1 as LGHNA and CDR2 as YNFKEQ. V shed 4 bases, J shed 7 bases, and the junction held 5 bases outside the gene matches. The CDR3 bases are TGTGCCAGCAGCCCCGAGACTAGCGGGGGAAATGAGCAGTTCTTC. Encoded protein: CASSPETSGGNEQFF.

The DNA for the CDR3 is TGTGCCAGCTCACCGGGACTCGTCAGGAATCAGCCCCAGCATTTT. Protein sequence: CASSPGLVRNQPQHF. This chain joins TRBV18 and TRBJ1-5; possible D gene TRBD1, 5 bases. The germline V gene encodes CDR1 KGHSH and CDR2 LQKENI. The V end was cut by 3 bases, the J end by 4 bases, with 13 bases between. The CDR3 sequence is 15 residues long.

The V call is TRBV4-1, the J call TRBJ2-7; 9 positions agree with TRBD1. The CDR3 is made up of 16 amino acids. Germline lookup yields CDR1 MGHRA and CDR2 YSYEKL. The trim removed 3 bases at V and 5 bases at J, leaving 11 bases unmatched. DNA of the CDR3: TGCGCCAGCAGCCAGTCAATCGGGACAGGGTTTAACGAGCAGTACTTC. Its protein is CASSQSIGTGFNEQYF.

For this clone: Other DNA variants within this sample encode the same CDR3. This rearrangement joins TRBV2 to TRBJ1-3, with D unresolved. The CDR3 is made up of 14 amino acids. Germline CDR1 and CDR2: SNHLY and FYNNEI. V was clipped by 1 base and J by 2 bases, with 6 bases between them. The CDR3 is CASSEGRTGNTIYF. Written as DNA, the CDR3 is TGTGCCAGCAGTGAAGGGAGAACTGGAAACACCATATATTTT.

This sequence joins TRBV7-9 and TRBJ1-3; D is undetermined. With 2 bases removed from V and 9 bases from J, the gap between germline ends came to 14 bases. The germline V gene encodes CDR1 SEHNR and CDR2 FQNEAQ (reference sequence). This CDR3 is 14 amino acids long. Here the CDR3 DNA reads TGTGCCAGCAGCTTAACCGAGCTATTGGGCACCATATATTTT. Its protein product is CASSLTELLGTIYF.

The chain has TRBV4-1 and TRBJ1-5; TRBD1 is a possible D gene (5 bases). Trimming took 1 base from V and 5 from J, leaving 15 bases between them. CDR3 length: 16 residues. Germline V gene lookup returns CDR1 MGHRA and CDR2 YSYEKL. CDR3 protein: CASSQAGGRADQPQHF. CDR3 DNA: TGCGCCAGCAGCCAAGCGGGGGGAAGGGCCGATCAGCCCCAGCATTTT.

Of note for this clone: This specimen includes other DNA sequences encoding the same CDR3. This sequence joins TRBV4-1 and TRBJ2-7, with D possibly being TRBD2 (7 bases). The CDR3 sequence is 13 residues long. V lost 5 bases and J 1 base, leaving 9 bases between the germline ends. Germline V CDR1 and CDR2: MGHRA, YSYEKL. The CDR3: CASSEGGSYEQYF. The CDR3 DNA sequence: TGCGCCAGCAGCGAGGGGGGGTCCTACGAGCAGTACTTC.

The chain employs TRBV11-3 and TRBJ2-2; unclear D gene. The ends were cut back, 3 bases at V and 4 bases at J, with 3 bases in the middle. The CDR3 loop spans 12 amino acids. Looked up from germline, CDR1 is SGHNT and CDR2 is YENEEA. The CDR3 region is CASSFLTGELFF. The CDR3 bases are TGTGCCAGCAGCTTCCTCACCGGGGAGCTGTTTTTT.

This chain connects TRBV10-3 to TRBJ2-7; D unclear. V lost 4 bases to trimming and J lost 2 bases, with 12 bases between them. CDR3 length equals 14 residues. CDR1 and CDR2 (germline): ENHRY, SYGVKD. In nucleotides, the CDR3 is TGTGCCATCAGTGGGGAACGTTGGCCCTACGAGCAGTACTTC. Translated, it gives CAISGERWPYEQYF.

Turning to this clone: The same CDR3 can be traced to other DNA sequences in this sample. This chain connects TRBV6-5 to TRBJ2-5, with D possibly TRBD2 on 6 matching bases. Trimming removed 0 bases at V and 2 bases at J, with 7 bases between. CDR3 length: 14 amino acids. Germline CDR1 MNHEY, CDR2 SVGAGI. The CDR3: CASSYSGGQETQYF. The CDR3, as DNA: TGTGCCAGCAGTTACTCTGGGGGGCAAGAGACCCAGTACTTC.

A single count supports this clone. This chain uses TRBV30 with TRBJ2-2; a possible D gene is TRBD2 (6 bases). Trimming cost V 4 bases and J 8 bases, with 14 bases left between them. Germline V gene lookup returns CDR1 GTSNPN and CDR2 SVGIG (reference sequence). This CDR3 has 13 amino acids. CDR3 nucleotide sequence: TGTGCCTGGACGACGGGAGTAGGGGGGGAGCTGTTTTTT. It yields the protein CAWTTGVGGELFF. Using reference TRBV30 and TRBJ2-2 for the parts outside the CDR3, the full variable domain is SQTIHQWPATLVQPVGSPLSLECTVEGTSNPNLYWYRQAAGRGLQLLFYSVGIGQISSEVPQNLSASRPQDRQFILSSKKLLLSDSGFYLCAWTTGVGGELFFGEGSRLTVL.

The chain employs TRBV5-1 and TRBJ2-7; 9 nucleotides line up with TRBD2. CDR3 length: 12 residues. V lost 4 bases to trimming and J lost 6 bases; unmatched junction nucleotides: 2. Germline assignment: CDR1 SGHRS and CDR2 YFSETQ. For the CDR3, the DNA is TGCGCCAGCAGCCCTAGCGGGACCGAGCAGTACTTC. Protein sequence: CASSPSGTEQYF.